Listed below are T cell receptor beta chains from one sample, sequenced in a study of blood T cell repertoires in COVID-19. Assay: immunoSEQ multiplex PCR; the TCRdb copy retains only in-frame clones and omits some. The data contain 200,000 to 300,000 clones, approximately 83% of them singletons. The sample comprised peripheral blood. Receptors were obtained from a man aged 80 or over with acute or convalescent COVID-19. Both conserved end residues are part of each CDR3. The D gene is left open where the match is weak. Size values are once, few and many counts, or a class for expanded clones, and some rows have none.

clone_size: .; v_call: TRBV14; j_call: TRBJ2-1; d_call: .; cdr3_aa: CASSQEQYNEQFF; cdr3_nt: TGTGCCAGCAGCCAAGAACAATACAATGAGCAGTTCTTC
clone_size: .; v_call: TRBV24-1; j_call: TRBJ2-3; d_call: .; cdr3_aa: CATREGGSSTDTQYF; cdr3_nt: TGTGCCACCAGGGAAGGGGGTTCTAGCACAGATACGCAGTATTTT
clone_size: .; v_call: TRBV29-1; j_call: TRBJ1-3; d_call: .; cdr3_aa: CSVEGGAGNTIYF; cdr3_nt: TGCAGCGTTGAAGGGGGCGCCGGAAACACCATATATTTT
clone_size: once; v_call: TRBV20-1; j_call: TRBJ2-7; d_call: .; cdr3_aa: CSARHKYEQYF; cdr3_nt: TGCAGTGCCCGACACAAGTACGAGCAGTACTTC
clone_size: .; v_call: TRBV6-5; j_call: TRBJ2-7; d_call: .; cdr3_aa: CASSYVGGREQYF; cdr3_nt: TGTGCCAGCAGTTACGTAGGAGGGCGGGAGCAGTACTTC
clone_size: .; v_call: TRBV7-2; j_call: TRBJ2-7; d_call: TRBD1; cdr3_aa: CASSSWTGAYYEQYF; cdr3_nt: TGTGCCAGCAGCTCTTGGACAGGGGCCTACTACGAGCAGTACTTC
clone_size: .; v_call: TRBV28; j_call: TRBJ2-1; d_call: .; cdr3_aa: CASSPGGAGGYDEQFF; cdr3_nt: TGTGCCAGCAGTCCCGGGGGGGCAGGGGGTTATGATGAGCAGTTCTTC
clone_size: .; v_call: TRBV2; j_call: TRBJ2-7; d_call: .; cdr3_aa: CASQLTRGEQYF; cdr3_nt: TGTGCCAGCCAACTAACTAGAGGCGAGCAGTACTTC
clone_size: .; v_call: TRBV6-6; j_call: TRBJ1-5; d_call: .; cdr3_aa: CASSYGQLNSNQPQHF; cdr3_nt: TGTGCCAGCAGTTATGGACAGTTGAATAGCAATCAGCCCCAGCATTTT
clone_size: .; v_call: TRBV7-2; j_call: TRBJ1-3; d_call: .; cdr3_aa: CASSANRVSGNTIYF; cdr3_nt: TGTGCCAGCAGCGCAAACAGGGTCTCTGGAAACACCATATATTTT
clone_size: .; v_call: TRBV19; j_call: TRBJ1-5; d_call: TRBD1; cdr3_aa: CATRPGTVNSNQPQHF; cdr3_nt: TGTGCCACCCGACCGGGGACAGTCAATAGCAATCAGCCCCAGCATTTT
clone_size: .; v_call: TRBV5-1; j_call: TRBJ2-7; d_call: .; cdr3_aa: CASGKDFTSREQYF; cdr3_nt: TGCGCCAGCGGAAAGGACTTCACCTCCCGGGAGCAGTACTTC
clone_size: .; v_call: TRBV18; j_call: TRBJ2-2; d_call: .; cdr3_aa: CAIPQGTNTGELFF; cdr3_nt: TGTGCCATCCCCCAGGGGACGAACACCGGGGAGCTGTTTTTT
clone_size: .; v_call: TRBV19; j_call: TRBJ2-1; d_call: TRBD2; cdr3_aa: CASSTGLAGVNEQFF; cdr3_nt: TGTGCCAGTAGCACGGGACTAGCGGGGGTCAATGAGCAGTTCTTC
clone_size: .; v_call: TRBV18; j_call: TRBJ1-4; d_call: TRBD1; cdr3_aa: CASSTGTGEKLFF; cdr3_nt: TGTGCCAGCTCAACCGGGACAGGGGAAAAACTGTTTTTT
clone_size: few; v_call: TRBV6-5; j_call: TRBJ1-3; d_call: .; cdr3_aa: CASSYSRGPGNTIYF; cdr3_nt: TGTGCCAGCAGTTACTCGAGAGGGCCTGGAAACACCATATATTTT
clone_size: .; v_call: TRBV6-6; j_call: TRBJ1-5; d_call: .; cdr3_aa: CASSYLSNQPQHF; cdr3_nt: TGTGCCAGCAGTTACCTATCCAATCAGCCCCAGCATTTT